The 30 T cell receptor beta chains listed next were all sequenced from one sample in a study of blood T cell repertoires in COVID-19. The protocol was immunoSEQ multiplex PCR, while the TCRdb copy is restricted to in-frame clones and leaves out a portion. The profile covers 150,000 to 200,000 clones, with 84% appearing a single time and 13% to 15% taken by the ten largest. Input material: peripheral blood. The receptors stem from a man in his late teens or twenties with active or convalescent COVID-19.

This chain uses TRBV7-2 with TRBJ2-1; 10 bases align to TRBD2. The V gene end was trimmed by 2 bases and the J gene end by 5 bases; junction bases not matched to a gene: 3. The CDR3 has 15 amino acids. Germline CDR1 is SGHTA and CDR2 is FQGNSA. CDR3 DNA: TGTGCCAGCAGCTTACAAACTAGCGGGGACAATGAGCAGTTCTTC. It encodes CASSLQTSGDNEQFF.

The gene calls are TRBV10-3 and TRBJ2-2; D is perhaps TRBD2 (5 bases). Germline CDR1 is ENHRY and CDR2 is SYGVKD. Trimming removed 7 bases at V and 5 bases at J, with 11 bases between. This CDR3 is 13 amino acids long. As DNA, the CDR3 is TGTGCCATCAACGGGGTCGGGACCGGGGAGCTGTTTTTT. Amino acid sequence: CAINGVGTGELFF.

The chain carries TRBV6-4 and TRBJ1-2; D call uncertain. Trimming took off 7 bases at V and 4 bases at J, with 16 bases between the two ends. The CDR3 runs to 14 residues. Germline-derived CDR1 and CDR2 are MRHNA and SNTAGT. CDR3: CASTLSGFSYGYTF. CDR3 nucleotide sequence: TGTGCCAGCACCTTAAGCGGGTTTAGCTATGGCTACACCTTC.

Here the CDR3 reads CASSYPPSGRGADTQYF. The CDR3 nucleotides read TGTGCCAGCAGCTACCCCCCCAGCGGGAGGGGAGCAGATACGCAGTATTTT. The J gene is TRBJ2-3, the V gene TRBV7-9; 10 bases map to TRBD2. Unmatched junction bases numbered 11, after V lost 4 bases and J lost 4 bases. CDR1 is SEHNR and CDR2 is FQNEAQ in the germline V gene (reference sequence). The CDR3 length is 17 residues.

The CDR3 region is CSASGGRDEQYF. The CDR3 DNA reads TGCAGTGCTAGTGGTGGTCGAGACGAGCAGTACTTC. The chain links TRBV20-1 to TRBJ2-7, with D unresolved. There are 12 residues in the CDR3. Germline CDR1 is DFQATT and CDR2 is SNEGSKA (reference sequence). Trimming shortened V by 3 bases and J by 5 bases, and 11 bases separated the two germline ends.

The J gene is TRBJ1-1, the V gene TRBV6-5; tentatively, D is TRBD1 (6 bases). This CDR3 has 15 amino acids. CDR1 is MNHEY, CDR2 SVGAGI, per germline. Between the trimmed V and J ends, which lost 0 bases and 2 bases, there was a span of 10 bases. CDR3 region: CASSYSGGHNTEAFF. In DNA, the CDR3 is TGTGCCAGCAGTTACTCCGGGGGGCATAACACTGAAGCTTTCTTT.

V gene TRBV5-1 combines with J gene TRBJ2-1; 10 bases are a match to TRBD2. Germline CDR1 SGHRS, CDR2 YFSETQ. The V and J ends lost 0 bases and 5 bases, in that order; junction bases with no gene match: 2. The CDR3 is made up of 15 amino acids. CDR3 loop: CASSLALAGDNEQFF. The DNA of the CDR3 is TGCGCCAGCAGCTTGGCCCTAGCGGGAGACAATGAGCAGTTCTTC.

This chain links TRBV15 with TRBJ2-3, with a weak D call TRBD2 (6 bases). The CDR3 is made up of 13 amino acids. CDR1 is LNHNV and CDR2 is YYDKDF in the germline V gene (reference sequence). Trimming removed 5 bases at V and 7 bases at J, with 13 bases between. CDR3 residues: CATSEQRVNTQYF. The CDR3 DNA reads TGTGCCACCAGCGAACAGCGGGTGAATACGCAGTATTTT.

The rearrangement uses TRBV5-1 and TRBJ1-2, with TRBD1 identical over 7 bases. The germline V gene encodes CDR1 SGHRS and CDR2 YFSETQ. This CDR3 comprises 14 residues. After removal of 5 bases from V and 4 bases from J, the junction contained 8 bases not matched to a gene. The CDR3 bases are TGCGCCAGCAGTTTACCGGGACAGAGCTATGGCTACACCTTC. Amino acids: CASSLPGQSYGYTF.

The gene calls are TRBV10-2 and TRBJ1-2; TRBD1 agrees at 7 bases. There are 14 residues in the CDR3. Per germline, CDR1 WSHSY and CDR2 SAAADI. V lost 4 bases, J lost 6 bases, and 8 bases stayed unmatched. CDR3: CASSVQRGPNGYTF. CDR3 sequence (DNA): TGCGCCAGCAGTGTGCAGAGGGGGCCCAATGGCTACACCTTC.

The V gene is TRBV7-9, the J gene TRBJ1-3, with 11 bases aligning to TRBD1. Germline CDR1 SEHNR, CDR2 FQNEAQ (reference sequence). The CDR3 loop spans 18 amino acids. V was clipped by 5 bases and J by 4 bases; unmatched bases: 13. CDR3 coding DNA: TGTGCCAGCAGCCCCCAAGCCCTGGGACAGGGGGTCGGAAACACCATATATTTT. It encodes CASSPQALGQGVGNTIYF.

The V and J genes are TRBV19 and TRBJ1-5; TRBD1 matches at 7 bases. From germline, CDR1 is LNHDA and CDR2 SQIVND (reference sequence). The length of the CDR3 is 14 residues. The V and J ends lost 6 bases and 6 bases, in that order; junction bases with no gene match: 8. The CDR3 DNA reads as TGTGCCAGTAGAACCACAGGGGCTTCTCAGCCCCAGCATTTT. Translation: CASRTTGASQPQHF.

The CDR3 is CASSLLSRLEYEKLFF. CDR3 nucleotides: TGTGCCAGCAGCTTACTTTCGCGTCTCGAGTATGAAAAACTGTTTTTT. The chain employs TRBV7-6 and TRBJ1-4; D not certain. This CDR3 comprises 16 residues. V was clipped by 2 bases and J by 6 bases, with 16 bases between them. The germline CDR1 and CDR2 sequences are SGHVS and FNYEAQ.

The V gene is TRBV29-1, the J gene TRBJ2-5; D might be TRBD1 (5 bases). The CDR3 has 12 amino acids. Germline V lookup: CDR1 SQVTM, CDR2 ANQGSEA. The V and J ends lost 4 bases and 5 bases respectively, with 11 bases between them. DNA of the CDR3: TGCAGCGTTGGCCAGGGTCGGGAGACCCAGTACTTC. Amino acid sequence: CSVGQGRETQYF.

The chain has TRBV3-1 (or the pseudogene TRBV3-2) and TRBJ2-2; D uncertain. This CDR3 comprises 12 residues. V lost 6 bases, J lost 6 bases, and 8 bases lay in between. Germline CDR1 is LGHDT and CDR2 is YNNKEL (reference sequence). DNA of the CDR3: TGTGCCAGCAGTATTACGGCCGGGGAGCTGTTTTTT. It codes for CASSITAGELFF.

The rearrangement links TRBV4-1 to TRBJ1-4; TRBD1 aligns across 11 bases. Germline V gene data show CDR1 as MGHRA and CDR2 as YSYEKL. The CDR3 is 17 amino acids. The trim removed 4 bases at V and 0 bases at J, leaving 4 bases unmatched. DNA of the CDR3: TGCGCCAGCAGCCCTAAGGGACAGGGGGCAACTAATGAAAAACTGTTTTTT. This translates into CASSPKGQGATNEKLFF.

V gene TRBV7-9 combines with J gene TRBJ1-2; 10 bases match TRBD1. Losses at the gene ends were 7 bases for V and 7 bases for J; bases not matched to a gene: 6. The CDR3 is made up of 13 amino acids. Germline V lookup: CDR1 SEHNR, CDR2 FQNEAQ (reference sequence). The DNA for the CDR3 is TGTGCCAGCAATCGACAGGGGGCCGGTGGCTACACCTTC. This codes for CASNRQGAGGYTF.

The genes are TRBV13 and TRBJ1-2; D may be TRBD1 (6 bases). Germline CDR1 reads PRHDT; CDR2 reads FYEKMQ (reference sequence). V lost 2 bases and J 6 bases, leaving 19 bases between the germline ends. This CDR3 has 16 amino acids. The CDR3: CASSLIGGRGKDGYTF. In DNA form, the CDR3 reads TGTGCCAGCAGCTTAATCGGGGGGCGCGGTAAGGATGGCTACACCTTC.

The rearrangement uses TRBV14 and TRBJ2-1; D not resolved. Germline values: CDR1 SGHDN, CDR2 FVKESK. CDR3 size: 15 residues. V was shortened by 0 bases and J by 1 base, with 7 bases between the two germline ends. Written as DNA, the CDR3 is TGTGCCAGCAGCCAAGATAGCCGTTCCTACAATGAGCAGTTCTTC. Translation gives CASSQDSRSYNEQFF. Looking up the rest from reference TRBV14 and TRBJ2-1 gives the full variable domain: EAGVTQFPSHSVIEKGQTVTLRCDPISGHDNLYWYRRVMGKEIKFLLHFVKESKQDESGMPNNRFLAERTGGTYSTLKVQPAELEDSGVYFCASSQDSRSYNEQFFGPGTRLTVL.

J is TRBJ1-5 and V is TRBV9; 8 nucleotides match TRBD1. J lost 5 bases, V lost 0 bases, and 1 base had no gene match. The CDR3 spans 14 residues. CDR1 SGDLS and CDR2 YYNGEE come from the germline V gene. Here the CDR3 DNA reads TGTGCCAGCAGCGTAGACAGGGGGGATCAGCCCCAGCATTTT. Encoded protein: CASSVDRGDQPQHF.

This clone occurred a few times. The DNA for the CDR3 is TGTGCCAGCAGTATGGGACAGGAGCACAATGAGCAGTTCTTC. It specifies CASSMGQEHNEQFF. This chain links TRBV6-2 or TRBV6-3 with TRBJ2-1; TRBD1 matches at 8 bases. The CDR3 sequence is 14 residues long. Germline CDR1 reads MNHEY; CDR2 reads SVGEGT. The J segment lost 5 bases and the V segment lost 5 bases, leaving 5 bases of the junction unmatched.

The chain is built from TRBV5-1 and TRBJ2-7, with TRBD1 matching 9 bases. The CDR3 length is 19 residues. V lost 0 bases to trimming and J lost 3 bases; unmatched junction nucleotides: 16. CDR1 is SGHRS and CDR2 is YFSETQ in the germline V gene. This CDR3 reads CASSLVPPLGQGRGYEQYF. CDR3 nucleotide sequence: TGCGCCAGCAGCTTGGTCCCACCGCTAGGACAGGGGAGGGGCTACGAGCAGTACTTC.

The chain couples TRBV19 to TRBJ2-1, with 7 bases lining up with TRBD2. Germline lookup yields CDR1 LNHDA and CDR2 SQIVND (reference sequence). The V segment lost 5 bases and the J segment 6 bases; nucleotides outside the gene matches: 10. The CDR3 has 15 residues. Here the CDR3 reads CASSPRESLLNEQFF. The CDR3 nucleotides are TGTGCCAGTAGTCCGCGGGAGTCCCTCCTCAATGAGCAGTTCTTC.

The J gene is TRBJ1-2, the V gene TRBV4-1; TRBD1 aligns across 7 bases. Per the germline V gene, CDR1 is MGHRA and CDR2 is YSYEKL. V trimming: 5 bases; J trimming: 3 bases; junction bases outside the gene matches: 3. The CDR3 consists of 13 residues. CDR3 residues: CASSWDSDYGYTF. DNA for the CDR3: TGCGCCAGCAGCTGGGACAGTGACTATGGCTACACCTTC.

This clone was seen a handful of times. The chain couples TRBV7-4 to TRBJ1-5; D remains unclear. The germline gives CDR1 SGHVT, CDR2 SQSDAQ. This CDR3 has 9 residues. Trimming stripped 6 bases from V and 10 bases from J, with 4 bases between. The CDR3 spells CASSLPQHF. In nucleotides, the CDR3 is TGTGCCAGCAGTCTACCCCAGCATTTT.

A single count supports this clone. The chain carries TRBV4-2 and TRBJ1-2; 8 positions match TRBD1. Germline lookup yields CDR1 LGHNA and CDR2 YNFKEQ. The CDR3 totals 14 residues. The V segment lost 2 bases and the J segment 8 bases; nucleotides outside the gene matches: 7. CDR3 amino acids: CASSQSDRALGYTF. In DNA form, the CDR3 reads TGTGCCAGCAGCCAATCGGACAGGGCACTCGGCTACACCTTC.

This clone has only one observation. V and J are TRBV7-6 and TRBJ2-2; TRBD2 might be the D (5 bases). The CDR3 has 15 amino acids. Trimming took off 4 bases at V and 4 bases at J, with 13 bases between the two ends. Germline CDR1 reads SGHVS; CDR2 reads FNYEAQ. CDR3 in amino acids: CASSWGRRSTGELFF. DNA of the CDR3: TGTGCCAGCAGCTGGGGTCGGAGGAGCACCGGGGAGCTGTTTTTT.

This chain joins TRBV15 and TRBJ2-2; the D is unclear. This CDR3 spans 15 amino acids. V dropped 5 bases and J dropped 1 base, with 11 bases sitting between them. Germline CDR1 reads LNHNV; CDR2 reads YYDKDF (reference sequence). The CDR3 region has the DNA TGTGCCACCAGCGATATGTCCAGGAACACCGGGGAGCTGTTTTTT. Translated, it gives CATSDMSRNTGELFF. Based on the CDR3 plus reference TRBV15 and TRBJ2-2, the full variable domain is DAMVIQNPRYQVTQFGKPVTLSCSQTLNHNVMYWYQQKSSQAPKLLFHYYDKDFNNEADTPDNFQSRRPNTSFCFLDIRSPGLGDTAMYLCATSDMSRNTGELFFGEGSRLTVL.

This clone came up a few times. The chain couples TRBV30 to TRBJ1-6, with D uncertain. CDR1 is GTSNPN, CDR2 SVGIG, per germline (reference sequence). The CDR3 totals 13 residues. Between the trimmed V and J ends, which lost 2 bases and 5 bases, there was a span of 7 bases. The CDR3: CAWSREDNSPLHF. CDR3 coding DNA: TGTGCCTGGAGTCGGGAGGATAATTCACCCCTCCACTTT.

The rearrangement uses TRBV29-1 and TRBJ1-1; 9 bases match TRBD1. From germline, CDR1 is SQVTM and CDR2 ANQGSEA. Trimming took 3 bases from V and 11 from J; bases not matched to a gene: 10. There are 13 residues in the CDR3. Written as DNA, the CDR3 is TGCAGCGTTGAGCAGGACAGGGGAATGGGGGCTTTCTTT. Encoded protein: CSVEQDRGMGAFF.